The rows below give T cell receptor beta chains drawn from one sample of a study of blood T cell repertoires in COVID-19. Measured with immunoSEQ multiplex PCR; TCRdb has only the in-frame clones, and not every one. Here the sample spans around 200,000 clones, about 86% being singletons. Material: peripheral blood. The receptors originated from a woman under 30 who had recovered from COVID-19. CDR3s include the opening cysteine and the closing phenylalanine or tryptophan. A D gene is named only where the DNA matches it firmly. Part of the rows lack a size; the others show once, few, many or a class for expanded clones.

TRBD1 | . | 12 | TRBJ2-3 | TRBV24-1 | TGTGCCACCAGGGACAGGGTAGATACGCAGTATTTT | CATRDRVDTQYF
. | . | 14 | TRBJ1-3 | TRBV24-1 | TGTGCCACCAGTGATAGCCGCACTGGAAACACCATATATTTT | CATSDSRTGNTIYF
. | . | 17 | TRBJ1-4 | TRBV9 | TGTGCCAGCAGCGTATCATCAGGGTCGAAAGGGAATGAAAAACTGTTTTTT | CASSVSSGSKGNEKLFF
TRBD1 | . | 15 | TRBJ1-2 | TRBV11-1 | TGTGCCAGCAGCTTCGACAGGGGGCAAGGCTATGGCTACACCTTC | CASSFDRGQGYGYTF
TRBD2 | . | 20 | TRBJ2-1 | TRBV15 | TGTGCCACCAGCAGAGTGACTAGCGGGAGGACGGGTATGTCCTACAATGAGCAGTTCTTC | CATSRVTSGRTGMSYNEQFF
TRBD2 | . | 15 | TRBJ2-1 | TRBV7-2 | TGTGCCAGCAGCTTAAGCGGGAGTGTCTACAATGAGCAGTTCTTC | CASSLSGSVYNEQFF
. | . | 15 | TRBJ2-1 | TRBV4-3 | TGCGCCAGCAGCAAGGGGGGGAGCTCCTACAATGAGCAGTTCTTC | CASSKGGSSYNEQFF
. | . | 13 | TRBJ2-1 | TRBV4-1 | TGCGCCAGCAGCCAAGTCGGAGAAGATGAGCAGTTCTTC | CASSQVGEDEQFF
TRBD2 | . | 15 | TRBJ2-2 | TRBV28 | TGTGCCAGCACCTCTGCGGGAGCTGGGACCGGGGAGCTGTTTTTT | CASTSAGAGTGELFF
TRBD1 | . | 15 | TRBJ1-6 | TRBV6-4 | TGTGCCAGCAGTGATACGGACAGGGGGCTGTCACCCCTCCACTTT | CASSDTDRGLSPLHF
. | few | 14 | TRBJ2-1 | TRBV30 | TGTGCCTGGACCTCTAGCGTTGGCTACAATGAGCAGTTCTTC | CAWTSSVGYNEQFF
TRBD2 | . | 19 | TRBJ2-3 | TRBV9 | TGTGCCCGCAGCGCGGGACTCGCGGGGGGCGGGGGGATAATAGATACGCAGTATTTT | CARSAGLAGGGGIIDTQYF
TRBD2 | . | 15 | TRBJ2-1 | TRBV5-1 | TGCGCCAGCAGCCCCCTAGCGGGGGGTGTTAATGAGCAGTTCTTC | CASSPLAGGVNEQFF
. | . | 16 | TRBJ1-1 | TRBV5-8 | TGTGCCAGCAGCTTCTCGCCGCAGGGCGAGAACACTGAAGCTTTCTTT | CASSFSPQGENTEAFF
. | . | 14 | TRBJ1-4 | TRBV19 | TGTGCCAGTAGGACGGACAGACTTGCGGAAAAACTGTTTTTT | CASRTDRLAEKLFF
. | . | 13 | TRBJ2-1 | TRBV4-3 | TGCGCCAGCAGCCGATTTAGCTACAATGAGCAGTTCTTC | CASSRFSYNEQFF
TRBD1 | . | 15 | TRBJ2-5 | TRBV3-1/TRBV3-2 | TGTGCCAGCAGCCAAGAAAGGGGGCGCCGGGAGACCCAGTACTTC | CASSQERGRRETQYF
TRBD1 | . | 11 | TRBJ1-2 | TRBV29-1 | TGCAGCCACAGGGGGAACTATGGCTACACCTTC | CSHRGNYGYTF
. | . | 14 | TRBJ1-2 | TRBV7-9 | TGTGCCAGCAGCTTAAGACAGGTGTTCTATGGCTACACCTTC | CASSLRQVFYGYTF
. | . | 14 | TRBJ1-5 | TRBV19 | TGTGCCAGTACCTCCAGTGGGGGCAAGCAGCCCCAGCATTTT | CASTSSGGKQPQHF
TRBD2 | . | 11 | TRBJ2-1 | TRBV20-1 | TGCAGTCGACTAGCGGGGATTGAGCAGTTCTTC | CSRLAGIEQFF
. | . | 15 | TRBJ1-1 | TRBV19 | TGTGCCAGTAGGGGTTTGGGAGAATTGGGCACTGAAGCTTTCTTT | CASRGLGELGTEAFF
TRBD1 | . | 14 | TRBJ1-1 | TRBV5-8 | TGTGCCAGCAGCTCTCAGGGGGGCAACACTGAAGCTTTCTTT | CASSSQGGNTEAFF
. | . | 14 | TRBJ1-1 | TRBV9 | TGTGCCAGCAGCGCCTTCTCTACGGTCACTGAAGCTTTCTTT | CASSAFSTVTEAFF
. | few | 15 | TRBJ1-5 | TRBV3-1/TRBV3-2 | TGTGCCAGCAGCCAAGCTGGGCAGGGAGGTCAGCCCCAGCATTTT | CASSQAGQGGQPQHF
TRBD1 | . | 15 | TRBJ2-1 | TRBV11-3 | TGTGCCAGCAGCTTAGCGAGGGGGCGAAACAATGAGCAGTTCTTC | CASSLARGRNNEQFF
TRBD2 | . | 16 | TRBJ2-1 | TRBV9 | TGTGCCAGCAGCGCCCACCCGGGGGGTCCCTACAATGAGCAGTTCTTC | CASSAHPGGPYNEQFF